Here is one T cell receptor (beta chain) with its context. Amplification started from genomic DNA. Amplification of the beta chain CDR3 used 30 forward and 13 reverse multiplex primers. Using its own MiXCR run on the multiplex PCR reads, TCRdb lists one record per CDR3 protein. The repertoire holds around 300,000 distinct CDR3 sequences, with around 50% as singletons. The data originate from a study of type 1 and type 2 diabetes patients. CDR1 and CDR2 (germline): SGDLS, YYNGEE. V lost 4 bases and J lost 4; bases outside the gene matches: 10. This CDR3 has 17 residues. Sequenced sample: peripheral blood mononuclear cells (PBMCs). The chain has TRBV9 and TRBJ1-4; TRBD1 aligns across 10 bases. The receptor's source is a young man with type 2 diabetes. CDR3 loop: CASSPRDRGNFNEKLFF. The CDR3, as DNA: TGTGCCAGCAGCCCCCGGGACAGGGGCAACTTTAATGAAAAACTGTTTTTT.